The rows below give T cell receptor beta chains drawn from one sample of a study of vaccination and CD4 T cells after COVID-19. Each CDR3 protein is one row after TCRdb ran MiXCR on the PCR reads. The table shows some 20,000 distinct CDR3 sequences, with less than 65% occurring only once. No antigen has been assigned to these receptors. Input material: CD4+ T cells from blood, cultured in vitro. Receptors originate from a human donor who had recovered from COVID-19. The CDR3 runs from the conserved cysteine through the conserved F or W. Each record gives: V gene, CDR3 protein.

>TRBV19
CASSILGQQYF
>TRBV20-1
CSAREWTRGDEQYF
>TRBV5-4
CASSHRDRNNSPLHF
>TRBV27
CASSLGPSGSYQETQYF
>TRBV27
CASTAWTGGADTQYF
>TRBV4-1
CASSQGREWVDTEAFF
>TRBV20-1
CSASSGNNEQFF
>TRBV15
CATSRGQGRDEQYF
>TRBV7-2
CASSFPQGGANLYF
>TRBV10-1
CASGRDRVGYGYTF
>TRBV5-5
CASSSITGTSGREGDTQYF